Reported below is one T cell receptor beta chain. This table comes from immunoSEQ multiplex PCR, and its TCRdb copy is limited to in-frame clones, with some not included. The sample consists of tens of thousands of clones, approximately 90% of them appearing once. The data were taken from a study of control samples from healthy donors and cancer patients. Germline CDR1 reads SNHLY; CDR2 reads FYNNEI. V lost 2 bases, J lost 1 base, and 5 bases stayed unmatched. The CDR3 has 17 residues. The TCR sequence derives from a man between 25 and 39 years old with colorectal cancer. The rearrangement links TRBV2 to TRBJ2-5; 12 positions agree with TRBD2. Sequenced material: PBMCs. CDR3 loop: CASSETSGGSRQETQYF. The CDR3 nucleotides read TGTGCCAGCAGTGAAACTAGCGGGGGGAGCCGCCAAGAGACCCAGTACTTC.